This TCR beta chain was recovered during a study of blood T cell repertoires in COVID-19. Recruits, aged roughly 18 to 100 years, lived in roughly 22 US areas. Cohort assignment relied on participant-reported clinical history. Participants in the exposed group had met a COVID-19 case in the 2 weeks before joining the study. After removal of 2 bases from V and 1 base from J, the junction contained 8 bases not matched to a gene. This CDR3 spans 16 amino acids. Germline CDR1 reads ENHRY; CDR2 reads SYGVKD. Produced via immunoSEQ multiplex PCR; TCRdb's table is partial and in-frame only. The table includes about 430,000 clones, 70% to 90% detected once.

This chain uses TRBV10-3 with TRBJ2-7; 7 bases are shared with TRBD1. This receptor was taken from a woman under 30 who had been exposed to COVID-19. Material: PBMCs or T cells enriched from blood (not recorded which). The CDR3 region has the DNA TGTGCCATCAGTGAGGGACCGGGACAGATATCCTACGAGCAGTACTTC. Protein product: CAISEGPGQISYEQYF.